This T cell receptor (beta chain) stems from a study of blood T cells in healthy people across ages. Study-level results: Significant beta diversity loss was already apparent by age approximately 40, declining roughly linearly. More naive CD4+ cells and higher diversity marked long-lived donors relative to aged donors.

Germline CDR1 and CDR2: ENHRY and SYGVKD. This CDR3 spans 15 amino acids. The junction had 12 bases not matched to a gene; V was cut back by 5 bases and J by 6 bases. This clonotype occurred many times. Antigen specificity is unknown. A J-beta primer mix and a sample-barcoded 5' primer were used in a second PCR of roughly 6 to 12 cycles. TCRdb re-analysed the 5' RACE reads in MiXCR, keeping a single row per CDR3 protein. The sample shows hundreds of thousands of distinct CDR3 sequences, just over 55% of them seen only once. The J gene is TRBJ2-5, the V gene TRBV10-3; TRBD1 agrees at 7 bases. Sequencing was done on a sample of blood. The source is a man aged 35 to 55 in good health. CDR3 loop: CAISPGTANVKTQYF. The DNA for the CDR3 is TGTGCCATCAGTCCCGGGACAGCAAATGTAAAGACCCAGTACTTC.